The 3 T cell receptor beta chains below come from one sample, sequenced in a study of T cell responses to AZD1222 COVID-19 vaccine. Profiled with immunoSEQ multiplex PCR; TCRdb holds only in-frame clones, not every one. The sample consists of under 200,000 clones, 90% to 95% of them appearing once. The source material was peripheral blood, sampled on day 0 of AZD1222 vaccination. The receptors stem from an adult in good health.

The chain employs TRBV27 and TRBJ2-3; D remains unclear. CDR3 size: 16 residues. Trimming left V 3 bases short and J 2 bases short, with 15 bases between. The germline V gene has CDR1 MNHEY and CDR2 SMNVEV (reference sequence). As DNA, the CDR3 is TGTGCCAGCAGTTTCTTGCGGCAGCGACCCACAGATACGCAGTATTTT. This translates into CASSFLRQRPTDTQYF.

V is TRBV15 and J is TRBJ1-4; TRBD1 matches at 9 bases. This CDR3 spans 15 amino acids. Germline V lookup: CDR1 LNHNV, CDR2 YYDKDF (reference sequence). J lost 7 bases, V lost 2 bases, and 5 bases had no gene match. The CDR3 coding sequence is TGTGCCACCAGCAGACCTACAGGGGGCGGTGAAAAACTGTTTTTT. This translates into CATSRPTGGGEKLFF. The full variable domain, completed using reference TRBV15 and TRBJ1-4, is DAMVIQNPRYQVTQFGKPVTLSCSQTLNHNVMYWYQQKSSQAPKLLFHYYDKDFNNEADTPDNFQSRRPNTSFCFLDIRSPGLGDTAMYLCATSRPTGGGEKLFFGSGTQLSVL.

This clone occurred once. J is TRBJ2-3 and V is TRBV10-2; unclear D gene. The CDR3 extends over 11 amino acids. Germline lookup yields CDR1 WSHSY and CDR2 SAAADI. The V end lost 4 bases, the J end lost 4 bases, and 3 bases lay between the germline ends. The CDR3 DNA follows: TGCGCCAGCAGTGTTGCAGATACGCAGTATTTT. It encodes CASSVADTQYF.